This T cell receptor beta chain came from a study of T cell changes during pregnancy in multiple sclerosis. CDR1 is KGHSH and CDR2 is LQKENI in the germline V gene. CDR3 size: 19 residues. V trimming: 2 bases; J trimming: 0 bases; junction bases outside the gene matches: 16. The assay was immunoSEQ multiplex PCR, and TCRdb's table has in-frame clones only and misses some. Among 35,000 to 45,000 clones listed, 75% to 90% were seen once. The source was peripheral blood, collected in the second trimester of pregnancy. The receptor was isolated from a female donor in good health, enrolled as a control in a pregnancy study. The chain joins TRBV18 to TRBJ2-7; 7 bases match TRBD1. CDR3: CASSPAGTEDPLSSYEQYF. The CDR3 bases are TGTGCCAGCTCACCAGCCGGGACAGAGGATCCATTAAGCTCCTACGAGCAGTACTTC.